This record concerns one T cell receptor beta chain sequence. Its specificity is not known. cDNA synthesis used the whole RNA isolate, giving expressed TCRB sequences. TCRdb keeps only in-frame clones here, not all; method: immunoSEQ multiplex PCR. The sample has some 200,000 clones; about a sixth are singletons. This record belongs to a study of beta chain features in type 1 diabetes. Findings and caveats of the study: A moderate, significant TCRB CDR3 shortening appeared in type 1 diabetes across four CD4+ subsets.

Based on CD45RO/CCR7/CD25/CD127/CD95/CD27, CD4+ regulatory, stem cell-like memory, naive and central memory cells were sorted. With 2 bases removed from V and 2 bases from J, the gap between germline ends came to 7 bases. The CDR3 contains 13 residues. Germline V gives CDR1 LGHNA, CDR2 YSLEER. Sequencing input: naive CD4+ T cells from blood. The TCR originated in a man younger than 40 with type 1 diabetes. The chain links TRBV4-3 to TRBJ2-7; unclear D gene. The CDR3 here is CASSQRATYEQYF. The CDR3 region has the DNA TGCGCCAGCAGCCAAAGGGCCACCTACGAGCAGTACTTC.